The clone carrying this T cell receptor beta chain was picked up one time. This sample was included in a study of blood T cell repertoires in COVID-19. Background on the study: The United States, Italy and Spain supplied acute and convalescent COVID-19 samples.

Libraries were prepared by immunoSEQ multiplex PCR; TCRdb keeps only in-frame clonotypes and omits some of them. The profile covers approximately 250,000 clones, with around four fifths appearing a single time and over 4% taken by the ten largest. Germline V gene sequence: CDR1 LGHDT, CDR2 YNNKEL (reference sequence). V lost 0 bases to trimming and J lost 4 bases; unmatched junction nucleotides: 11. The CDR3 consists of 20 residues. This TCR came from a man under 40 with acute COVID-19. The sequencing input was PBMCs or T cells enriched from blood (not recorded which). The rearrangement links TRBV3-1 (or the pseudogene TRBV3-2) to TRBJ2-6; 11 bases are a match to TRBD1. In DNA form, the CDR3 reads TGTGCCAGCAGCCAAGATGTAGGACAGGGGGCCCTCTCAGGGGCCAACGTCCTGACTTTC. Amino acid sequence: CASSQDVGQGALSGANVLTF.